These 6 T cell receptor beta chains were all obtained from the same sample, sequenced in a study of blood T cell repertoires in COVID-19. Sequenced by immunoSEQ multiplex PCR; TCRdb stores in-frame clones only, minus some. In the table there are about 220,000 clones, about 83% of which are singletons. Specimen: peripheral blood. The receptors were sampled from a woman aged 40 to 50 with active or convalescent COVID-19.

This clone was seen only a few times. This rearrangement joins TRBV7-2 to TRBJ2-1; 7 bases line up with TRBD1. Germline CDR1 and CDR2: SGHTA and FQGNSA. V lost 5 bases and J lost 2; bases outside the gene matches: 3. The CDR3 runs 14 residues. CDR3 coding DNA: TGTGCCAGCAGCCCTGGACAGGCCTACAATGAGCAGTTCTTC. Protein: CASSPGQAYNEQFF.

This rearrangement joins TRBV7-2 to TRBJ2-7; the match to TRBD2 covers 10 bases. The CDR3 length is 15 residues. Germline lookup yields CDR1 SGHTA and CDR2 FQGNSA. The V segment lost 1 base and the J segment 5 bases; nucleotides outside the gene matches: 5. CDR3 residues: CASSLGLAGEHEQYF. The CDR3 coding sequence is TGTGCCAGCAGCTTAGGTCTAGCGGGGGAGCACGAGCAGTACTTC.

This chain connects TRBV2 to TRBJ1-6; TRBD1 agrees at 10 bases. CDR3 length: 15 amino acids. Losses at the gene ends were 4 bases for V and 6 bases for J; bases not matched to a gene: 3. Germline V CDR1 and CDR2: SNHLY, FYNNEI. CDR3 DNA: TGTGCCAGCAGTGGTGGGACAGGGGCTAATTCACCCCTCCACTTT. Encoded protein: CASSGGTGANSPLHF. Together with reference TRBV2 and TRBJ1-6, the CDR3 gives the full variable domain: EPEVTQTPSHQVTQMGQEVILRCVPISNHLYFYWYRQILGQKVEFLVSFYNNEISEKSEIFDDQFSVERPDGSNFTLKIRSTKLEDSAMYFCASSGGTGANSPLHFGNGTRLTVT.

The CDR3 protein is CASSQGVGSGNTIYF. CDR3 in DNA: TGTGCCAGCAGCCAAGGAGTCGGCTCTGGAAACACCATATATTTT. V and J are TRBV3-1 (or the pseudogene TRBV3-2) and TRBJ1-3; no clear D. The length of the CDR3 is 15 residues. Germline values: CDR1 LGHDT, CDR2 YNNKEL (reference sequence). Trimming took off 1 base at V and 0 bases at J, with 7 bases between the two ends.

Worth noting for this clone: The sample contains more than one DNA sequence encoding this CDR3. CDR3 amino acids: CASSLGVNTEAFF. The CDR3 DNA sequence: TGCGCCAGCAGCTTAGGAGTAAACACTGAAGCTTTCTTT. The chain has TRBV5-1 and TRBJ1-1, with D unresolved. Germline loops: CDR1 SGHRS, CDR2 YFSETQ. The V end was cut by 2 bases, the J end by 2 bases, with 7 bases between. The CDR3 is 13 amino acids.

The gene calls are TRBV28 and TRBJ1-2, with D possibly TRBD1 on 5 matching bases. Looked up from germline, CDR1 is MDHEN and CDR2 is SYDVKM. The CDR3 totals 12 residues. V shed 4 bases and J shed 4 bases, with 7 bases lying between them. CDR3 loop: CASSSQGYGYTF. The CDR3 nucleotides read TGTGCCAGCAGTTCGCAGGGCTATGGCTACACCTTC.